These T cell receptor beta chains were read from a single sample in a study of cytomegalovirus exposure and HLA in healthy donors. The repertoire was sequenced with immunoSEQ multiplex PCR; TCRdb's copy has only in-frame clones and lacks some. The sample shows 170,000 or so clones, 80% of them seen only once. Sequencing input: PBMCs. These receptors all stem from a man aged 40-55 years in good health and CMV-seronegative. CDR3s leave out the opening cysteine and the closing phenylalanine or tryptophan.

v_call: TRBV6-6; j_call: TRBJ1-2; cdr3_aa: ASSLDSPYGYT
v_call: TRBV4-3; j_call: TRBJ2-7; cdr3_aa: ASSQVTFAYEQY
v_call: TRBV19; j_call: TRBJ1-1; cdr3_aa: ATSRAYTEAF
v_call: TRBV6-5; j_call: TRBJ2-5; cdr3_aa: ASSPYWAGVATQY
v_call: TRBV4-3; j_call: -; cdr3_aa: ASSPTRDGQGTYEQY
v_call: TRBV7-2; j_call: TRBJ2-7; cdr3_aa: ASSFRPGNYEQY
v_call: TRBV6-1; j_call: TRBJ1-1; cdr3_aa: ASSGDRGGTEAF
v_call: TRBV25-1; j_call: TRBJ2-2; cdr3_aa: ASTSRGGNTGELF
v_call: TRBV9; j_call: TRBJ2-3; cdr3_aa: ASSSRLAGGRTSTDTQY
v_call: TRBV25-1; j_call: TRBJ2-7; cdr3_aa: ASSRQDRGYEQY
v_call: TRBV9; j_call: TRBJ2-3; cdr3_aa: ASSVGGRTDTQY
v_call: TRBV19; j_call: TRBJ1-3; cdr3_aa: ASRPGRGLDTIY
v_call: TRBV7-2; j_call: TRBJ1-3; cdr3_aa: ASSRQTGAPGNTIY
v_call: TRBV5-6; j_call: TRBJ2-1; cdr3_aa: ASSDTSGGRVGQF
v_call: TRBV4-3; j_call: TRBJ1-4; cdr3_aa: ASSQDRGGATNEKLF
v_call: TRBV7-9; j_call: TRBJ1-4; cdr3_aa: ASSPWGQGAEKLF
v_call: TRBV7-2; j_call: TRBJ1-2; cdr3_aa: ASSLRGGASYGYT
v_call: TRBV5-4; j_call: TRBJ2-6; cdr3_aa: ASSPGTGVSGANVLT
v_call: TRBV5-4; j_call: TRBJ2-7; cdr3_aa: ASSFQAGGPYEQY
v_call: TRBV13; j_call: TRBJ1-1; cdr3_aa: ASSLAGSEAF
v_call: TRBV5-6; j_call: TRBJ2-5; cdr3_aa: ASSSRLAGGRETQY
v_call: TRBV29-1; j_call: TRBJ1-1; cdr3_aa: SVGPSGAEAF
v_call: TRBV5-1; j_call: TRBJ2-6; cdr3_aa: ASSLASQLSGANVLT
v_call: TRBV5-1; j_call: TRBJ2-3; cdr3_aa: ASSFTKDTQY
v_call: TRBV9; j_call: TRBJ1-1; cdr3_aa: ASRARDPGGAF
v_call: TRBV29-1; j_call: TRBJ1-2; cdr3_aa: SVTGDYGYT
v_call: TRBV30; j_call: TRBJ2-5; cdr3_aa: AESWAPAETQY
v_call: TRBV11-1; j_call: TRBJ2-7; cdr3_aa: ASSLSSGGYEQY
v_call: TRBV19; j_call: TRBJ2-2; cdr3_aa: ASSIDPLRELF
v_call: TRBV2; j_call: TRBJ2-2; cdr3_aa: ASSAGNTGELF
v_call: TRBV18; j_call: TRBJ1-6; cdr3_aa: ASSRPTGFNSPLH
v_call: TRBV6-5; j_call: TRBJ2-5; cdr3_aa: ASSYLGPQETQY
v_call: TRBV11-2; j_call: TRBJ2-1; cdr3_aa: ASSLGIGQF
v_call: TRBV10-3; j_call: TRBJ1-6; cdr3_aa: AISEPQGTGNSPLH
v_call: TRBV4-3; j_call: TRBJ2-1; cdr3_aa: ASSQPWDTYNEQF
v_call: TRBV16; j_call: TRBJ1-2; cdr3_aa: ASSPTGGDGYT
v_call: TRBV7-6; j_call: TRBJ2-7; cdr3_aa: ASSLGAGTENYEQY
v_call: TRBV5-1; j_call: TRBJ2-2; cdr3_aa: ASSLAPRTGELF
v_call: TRBV19; j_call: TRBJ1-5; cdr3_aa: ASTPPRDRGAHSNQPQH
v_call: TRBV19; j_call: TRBJ1-5; cdr3_aa: ASSIAATQTQH
v_call: TRBV28; j_call: TRBJ1-2; cdr3_aa: ASSFGQTYYGYT
v_call: TRBV2; j_call: TRBJ2-7; cdr3_aa: ASSKPSGRRYEQY
v_call: TRBV7-9; j_call: TRBJ1-2; cdr3_aa: ASSLATQALNYGYT
v_call: TRBV19; j_call: TRBJ2-2; cdr3_aa: ASSRKTGEWTGELF
v_call: TRBV11-3; j_call: TRBJ1-1; cdr3_aa: ASSPHSNTEAF
v_call: TRBV6-4; j_call: TRBJ2-1; cdr3_aa: ASSPAGPLGEQF
v_call: TRBV5-1; j_call: TRBJ2-7; cdr3_aa: ASSLEPGGTYEQY
v_call: TRBV2; j_call: TRBJ2-7; cdr3_aa: ASSKKDTVGNEQY
v_call: TRBV19; j_call: TRBJ1-2; cdr3_aa: ASSQDRGNGYT
v_call: TRBV4-1; j_call: TRBJ1-2; cdr3_aa: ASSQEGKRPIYGYT
v_call: TRBV10-3; j_call: TRBJ2-7; cdr3_aa: AIGFGDSSYEQY
v_call: TRBV27; j_call: TRBJ2-3; cdr3_aa: ASSLSWTGNTDTQY
v_call: TRBV19; j_call: TRBJ1-1; cdr3_aa: ASTQQGPNTEAF